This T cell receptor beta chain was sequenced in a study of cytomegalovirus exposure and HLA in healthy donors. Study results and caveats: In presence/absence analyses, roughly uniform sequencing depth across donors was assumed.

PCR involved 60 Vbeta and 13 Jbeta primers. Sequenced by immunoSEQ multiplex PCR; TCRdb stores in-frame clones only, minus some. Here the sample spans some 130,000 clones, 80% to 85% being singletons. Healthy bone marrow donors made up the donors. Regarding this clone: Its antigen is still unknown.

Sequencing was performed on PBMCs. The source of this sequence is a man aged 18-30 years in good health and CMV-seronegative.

The CDR3 DNA sequence: TGTGCCAGCAGCCCGCCGGGAAAACAAGAGACCCAGTACTTC. Its translation is CASSPPGKQETQYF. This chain links TRBV7-9 with TRBJ2-5; TRBD2 is a possible D gene (5 bases). This CDR3 comprises 14 residues. Deletions cut 5 bases from V and 2 bases from J, with 12 bases between. CDR1 and CDR2 from the germline V gene are SEHNR and FQNEAQ (reference sequence).